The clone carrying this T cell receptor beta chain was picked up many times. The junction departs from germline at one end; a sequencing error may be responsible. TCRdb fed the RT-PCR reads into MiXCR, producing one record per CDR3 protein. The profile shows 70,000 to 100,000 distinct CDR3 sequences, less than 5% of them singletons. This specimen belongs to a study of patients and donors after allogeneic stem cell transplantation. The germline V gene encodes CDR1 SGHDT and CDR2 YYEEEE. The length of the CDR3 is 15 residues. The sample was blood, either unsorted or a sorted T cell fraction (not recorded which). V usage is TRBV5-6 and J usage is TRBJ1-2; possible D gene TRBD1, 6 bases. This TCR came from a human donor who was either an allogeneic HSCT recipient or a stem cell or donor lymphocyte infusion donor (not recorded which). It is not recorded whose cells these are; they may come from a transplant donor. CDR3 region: CASSSPGGRTYGYAF. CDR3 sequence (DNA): TGTGCCAGCAGCTCCCCCGGGGGGCGGACCTATGGCTACGCCTTC.